This paragraph reports one T cell receptor (beta chain). As handled by the study authors: From reference gene primer amplification, estimates of nucleated cell counts were derived. Generated by immunoSEQ multiplex PCR, the TCRdb table keeps only in-frame clones and is missing some. Clonal size and the V and J genes are those of that table, whereas D and trimming came from the DNA. The table has about 360,000 clones, around nine tenths seen once. This specimen comes from a study of blood T cell repertoires in COVID-19. Overall study context: Acute and convalescent COVID-19 specimens originated in the United States, Italy and Spain. T cells, B-cell-depleted T cells, or PBMCs supplied cDNA or gDNA.

The sample taken for sequencing was peripheral blood. The TCR originated in a human donor in a cohort sampled during active COVID-19.

CDR3: CASSRDIRSPLHF. In DNA, the CDR3 is TGTGCCAGCAGCCGGGACATTCGATCACCCCTCCACTTT. The chain recombines TRBV6-5 with TRBJ1-6, with a possible D match to TRBD1 (6 bases). The V end was cut by 6 bases, the J end by 10 bases, with 13 bases between. Per the germline V gene, CDR1 is MNHEY and CDR2 is SVGAGI. The CDR3 sequence is 13 residues long.